One sample yielded the 31 T cell receptor beta chains listed below, sequenced in a study of T cells in Graves' hyperthyroidism and ophthalmopathy. RNA transcripts served as the template for amplifying TCR beta CDR3 regions. Carried out on the TCR CDR3, a first-round RT-PCR used the HTBI primer set. In TCRdb, the multiplex PCR reads were re-called with MiXCR into one record per CDR3 protein. Of 400,000 or so distinct CDR3 sequences in the sample, more than 12% were seen once. The sequenced material came from blood. These receptors were obtained from a woman aged 25 to 39 with Graves' ophthalmopathy.

This clonotype was detected many times. This rearrangement joins TRBV2 to TRBJ2-1; tentative D call: TRBD2 (6 bases). This CDR3 contains 12 residues. V dropped 10 bases and J dropped 3 bases, with 10 bases sitting between them. Germline CDR1 is SNHLY and CDR2 is FYNNEI. The CDR3 DNA reads as TGTGCCACCACGGGGGACTACAATGAGCAGTTCTTC. Its protein product is CATTGDYNEQFF.

This clonotype has a count of ten or more. The V call is TRBV3-1, the J call TRBJ2-7; 9 nucleotides line up with TRBD1. V lost 1 base to trimming and J lost 6 bases; unmatched junction nucleotides: 4. CDR1 and CDR2 (germline): LGHDT, YNNKEL (reference sequence). The CDR3 has 14 residues. Here the CDR3 DNA reads TGTGCCAGCAGCCAAGGACAGGGGGTGGGCGAGCAGTACTTC. Translation: CASSQGQGVGEQYF.

This clonotype was counted at least ten times. The chain links TRBV20-1 to TRBJ2-1; the D is unclear. Germline V CDR1 and CDR2: DFQATT, SNEGSKA (reference sequence). CDR3 length: 12 amino acids. V lost 4 bases and J 5 bases, leaving 9 bases between the germline ends. CDR3 loop: CSAKGVNNEQFF. The CDR3 coding sequence is TGCAGTGCTAAAGGCGTCAACAATGAGCAGTTCTTC.

This clonotype was picked up a small number of times. The chain joins TRBV20-1 to TRBJ2-2; D is perhaps TRBD1 (6 bases). Between the trimmed V and J ends, which lost 3 bases and 3 bases, there was a span of 8 bases. The CDR3 spans 13 residues. The germline CDR1 and CDR2 sequences are DFQATT and SNEGSKA (reference sequence). The CDR3 DNA reads TGCAGTGCTAGGGACAGCGACACCGGGGAGCTGTTTTTT. It is translated as CSARDSDTGELFF.

Many counts were recorded for this clonotype. The rearrangement links TRBV12-3 or TRBV12-4 to TRBJ2-4; no reliable D call. CDR3 length: 17 residues. V dropped 6 bases and J dropped 1 base, with 19 bases sitting between them. The CDR3 sequence is CASRGSVGGWAKNIQYF. The CDR3 DNA sequence: TGTGCCAGCAGGGGCTCGGTGGGCGGTTGGGCCAAAAACATTCAGTACTTC.

This clonotype was recorded at least ten times. V is TRBV20-1 and J is TRBJ2-3, with 13 nucleotides matching TRBD2. Germline V CDR1 and CDR2: DFQATT, SNEGSKA (reference sequence). This CDR3 is built from 18 residues. V dropped 0 bases and J dropped 1; count of bases not matched to a gene: 7. As DNA, the CDR3 is TGCAGTGCTAGAGAACTAGCGGGGGGGCAGTTTGGCACAGATACGCAGTATTTT. Protein sequence: CSARELAGGQFGTDTQYF.

This clonotype was seen repeatedly, ten times or more. This sequence joins TRBV19 and TRBJ2-5, with 9 positions matching TRBD1. Germline CDR1 and CDR2: LNHDA and SQIVND (reference sequence). The CDR3 runs to 15 residues. The ends lost 6 bases at V and 5 bases at J; junction bases unmatched: 10. The CDR3 sequence: CASRITDRGSETQYF. In nucleotides, the CDR3 is TGTGCCAGTAGGATCACAGACAGGGGGTCGGAGACCCAGTACTTC.

This clonotype was seen only a few times. The V and J genes are TRBV5-8 and TRBJ1-3; a possible D gene is TRBD1 (5 bases). Trimming stripped 3 bases from V and 2 bases from J, with 15 bases between. Per germline, CDR1 SGHTS and CDR2 YDEGEE. This CDR3 region has 16 residues. CDR3 DNA sequence: TGTGCCAGCAGCTCTAAACGACAGTACGCTGGAAACACCATATATTTT. The encoded protein is CASSSKRQYAGNTIYF.

The CDR3 protein is CASSSGLAVSTDTQYF. CDR3 nucleotides: TGTGCCAGCAGTTCGGGACTAGCGGTTAGCACAGATACGCAGTATTTT. This sequence joins TRBV27 and TRBJ2-3; 11 positions agree with TRBD2. The CDR3 contains 16 residues. Germline assignment: CDR1 MNHEY and CDR2 SMNVEV (reference sequence). V gave up 4 bases and J gave up 0 bases; unmatched junction bases: 3.

This clonotype was picked up a small number of times. This rearrangement joins TRBV5-6 to TRBJ2-2; D is ambiguous. V was cut by 3 bases and J by 9 bases, with 18 bases left in between. The CDR3 length is 15 residues. From germline, CDR1 is SGHDT and CDR2 YYEEEE. The CDR3 is CASSSISQTPRELFF. The CDR3 DNA sequence: TGTGCCAGCAGCTCCATTAGTCAAACCCCCCGGGAGCTGTTTTTT.

V usage is TRBV5-6 and J usage is TRBJ1-5; D remains ambiguous. The germline V gene encodes CDR1 SGHDT and CDR2 YYEEEE. There are 14 residues in the CDR3. V lost 0 bases and J 5 bases, leaving 9 bases between the germline ends. CDR3 sequence (DNA): TGTGCCAGCAGCTTGGGTGGGATTTATCAGCCCCAGCATTTT. Its translation is CASSLGGIYQPQHF. The variable domain in full, completed from reference TRBV5-6 and TRBJ1-5, reads DAGVTQSPTHLIKTRGQQVTLRCSPKSGHDTVSWYQQALGQGPQFIFQYYEEEERQRGNFPDRFSGHQFPNYSSELNVNALLLGDSALYLCASSLGGIYQPQHFGDGTRLSIL.

This clonotype occurred many times. This chain uses TRBV12-3 or TRBV12-4 with TRBJ1-1, with TRBD1 identical over 7 bases. V dropped 6 bases and J dropped 0; count of bases not matched to a gene: 10. The CDR3 spans 16 residues. CDR3 in DNA: TGTGCCAGCAGCAACCGACAGGGTGAGATGAACACTGAAGCTTTCTTT. Its protein is CASSNRQGEMNTEAFF.

This clonotype was detected ten times or more. The chain links TRBV11-2 to TRBJ1-2, with a possible D match to TRBD1 (5 bases). CDR3 length equals 13 residues. From germline, CDR1 is SGHAT and CDR2 FQNNGV. Deletions cut 4 bases from V and 6 bases from J, with 12 bases between. CDR3 residues: CASSSAGGDGYTF. The CDR3 DNA follows: TGTGCCAGCAGCTCAGCGGGGGGGGATGGCTACACCTTC.

In its sample, this clonotype was seen many times. The V gene is TRBV7-2, the J gene TRBJ2-2; 7 positions agree with TRBD1. The CDR3 spans 16 residues. The V gene's germline CDR1 is SGHTA and CDR2 FQGNSA. V lost 5 bases to trimming and J lost 2 bases; unmatched junction nucleotides: 8. CDR3 protein: CASSPVRGRNTGELFF. DNA of the CDR3: TGTGCCAGCAGCCCAGTTAGGGGGCGAAACACCGGGGAGCTGTTTTTT.

Ten or more counts support this clonotype. The genes are TRBV20-1 and TRBJ1-2, with D uncertain. This CDR3 is 14 amino acids long. V dropped 5 bases and J dropped 2 bases, with 15 bases sitting between them. The germline gives CDR1 DFQATT, CDR2 SNEGSKA (reference sequence). The CDR3 sequence: CSASGHTVNYGYTF. The CDR3 region has the DNA TGCAGTGCTTCCGGGCACACAGTAAACTATGGCTACACCTTC.

The V and J genes are TRBV7-3 and TRBJ2-1; 12 bases line up with TRBD2. From germline, CDR1 is SGHTA and CDR2 FQGTGA. The CDR3 consists of 15 residues. Trimming at V came to 5 bases and at J to 8 bases, leaving 7 bases not matched to a gene. The CDR3 bases are TGTGCCAGCAGCCTAGCGGGGGGGCCGGGGGATGAGCAGTTCTTC. Protein product: CASSLAGGPGDEQFF.

A remark on this clonotype: A much larger clone differs by one base, so this may be a read error. The chain links TRBV28 to TRBJ1-6; D possibly corresponds to TRBD1 (5 bases). The CDR3 has 14 residues. CDR1 and CDR2 (germline): MDHEN, SYDVKM. In DNA form, the CDR3 reads TGTGCCAGCATCCACCACGGGGGAGGTTCACCCCTCCAATTT. Amino acid sequence: CASIHHGGGSPLQF.

This clonotype occurred many times. This sequence joins TRBV7-2 and TRBJ2-1; 10 nucleotides align to TRBD2. The CDR3 loop spans 16 amino acids. CDR1 is SGHTA and CDR2 is FQGNSA in the germline V gene. V dropped 1 base and J dropped 6; count of bases not matched to a gene: 6. The CDR3 sequence is CASSLGGKRGGNEQFF. CDR3 in DNA: TGTGCCAGCAGCTTAGGAGGAAAGCGGGGGGGCAATGAGCAGTTCTTC.

This clonotype occurred many times. The chain is built from TRBV4-1 and TRBJ1-1; tentatively, D is TRBD1 (6 bases). Germline V gene lookup returns CDR1 MGHRA and CDR2 YSYEKL. This CDR3 is 15 amino acids long. V gave up 0 bases and J gave up 4 bases, with 12 bases separating them. The CDR3 reads CASSQDRGIGTEAFF. CDR3 nucleotides: TGCGCCAGCAGCCAAGACAGGGGTATTGGCACTGAAGCTTTCTTT.

This clonotype was seen at least ten times. The CDR3 DNA is TGTGCCAGCAGCTTATCATTCCAGAATCAAGAGACCCAGTACTTC. It translates to CASSLSFQNQETQYF. The V and J genes are TRBV11-2 and TRBJ2-5; D is unclear. Germline CDR1 is SGHAT and CDR2 is FQNNGV. CDR3 size: 15 residues. Trimming left V 2 bases short and J 2 bases short, with 12 bases between.

This clonotype was recorded at least ten times. This chain connects TRBV12-3 or TRBV12-4 to TRBJ1-2; D not certain. Deletions cut 2 bases from V and 8 bases from J, with 9 bases between. CDR3 length equals 12 residues. CDR3 in amino acids: CASSLQLGGYTF. The CDR3 DNA sequence: TGTGCCAGCAGTTTACAGCTGGGGGGCTACACCTTC.

This clonotype was counted at least ten times. The chain joins TRBV7-8 to TRBJ1-3; D might be TRBD1 (5 bases). CDR1 SGHVS and CDR2 FQNEAQ come from the germline V gene. The CDR3 loop spans 16 amino acids. The V gene lost 0 bases and the J gene lost 0 bases, with 9 bases spanning the gap. The CDR3 DNA is TGTGCCAGCAGCTTAGCGCAGGGACTCTCTGGAAACACCATATATTTT. It yields the protein CASSLAQGLSGNTIYF.

This clonotype was found a few times. The chain combines TRBV28 with TRBJ2-4; D may be TRBD2 (5 bases). Per the germline V gene, CDR1 is MDHEN and CDR2 is SYDVKM. Between the trimmed V and J ends, which lost 2 bases and 7 bases, there was a span of 9 bases. This CDR3 contains 13 residues. The CDR3, as DNA: TGTGCCAGCAGTTTAACCGGGATGAACATTCAGTACTTC. It translates to CASSLTGMNIQYF.

This clonotype showed up just a few times. This chain uses TRBV4-2 with TRBJ2-7; D gene ambiguous. CDR1 is LGHNA, CDR2 YNFKEQ, per germline. V was clipped by 1 base and J by 2 bases, with 9 bases between them. The CDR3 is made up of 14 amino acids. This CDR3 is CASSQVEMTYEQYF. The CDR3 DNA follows: TGTGCCAGCAGCCAAGTTGAGATGACCTACGAGCAGTACTTC.

This clonotype was seen a handful of times. The J gene is TRBJ2-1, the V gene TRBV14; no clear D gene. CDR3 length equals 13 residues. Trimming removed 1 base from V and 13 bases from J, with 14 bases in between. CDR1 and CDR2 from the germline V gene are SGHDN and FVKESK. The CDR3 spells CASSQGSWGYQFF. CDR3 nucleotides: TGTGCCAGCAGCCAAGGGAGTTGGGGATACCAGTTCTTC.

This chain uses TRBV28 with TRBJ2-7; no clear D. V was cut by 6 bases and J by 4 bases, with 10 bases left in between. The germline CDR1 and CDR2 sequences are MDHEN and SYDVKM. The CDR3 is made up of 12 amino acids. In DNA form, the CDR3 reads TGTGCCAGCAGCAAACACGGATACGAGCAGTACTTC. As protein: CASSKHGYEQYF. Full variable domain (remainder filled in from reference TRBV28 and TRBJ2-7): DVKVTQSSRYLVKRTGEKVFLECVQDMDHENMFWYRQDPGLGLRLIYFSYDVKMKEKGDIPEGYSVSREKKERFSLILESASTNQTSMYLCASSKHGYEQYFGPGTRLTVT.

This clonotype was found many times. The chain couples TRBV20-1 to TRBJ2-1; no firm D call. V was shortened by 0 bases and J by 0 bases, with 9 bases between the two germline ends. Germline assignment: CDR1 DFQATT and CDR2 SNEGSKA (reference sequence). CDR3 size: 15 residues. CDR3 loop: CSARDMGSSYNEQFF. Here the CDR3 DNA reads TGCAGTGCTAGAGATATGGGAAGCTCCTACAATGAGCAGTTCTTC.

This clonotype was observed at least ten times. The rearrangement links TRBV2 to TRBJ1-2, with D perhaps TRBD1 (6 bases). The ends were cut back, 2 bases at V and 4 bases at J, with 26 bases in the middle. The CDR3 has 19 residues. Germline V gene lookup returns CDR1 SNHLY and CDR2 FYNNEI. DNA of the CDR3: TGTGCCAGCAGTGAACCGCGCGAGAGACAGGCCTCTAAACGCTATGGCTACACCTTC. It translates to CASSEPRERQASKRYGYTF.

This clonotype was detected ten times or more. CDR3 loop: CASSLLKPGQGKSSGNTIYF. The CDR3 DNA is TGTGCCAGCAGCCTACTTAAACCGGGACAGGGAAAGAGCTCTGGAAACACCATATATTTT. The J gene is TRBJ1-3, the V gene TRBV7-8, with 9 bases that match TRBD1. There are 20 residues in the CDR3. Per germline, CDR1 SGHVS and CDR2 FQNEAQ. With 5 bases clipped from V and 0 bases from J, the junction kept 17 bases outside the gene matches.

This clonotype showed up many times. This chain connects TRBV20-1 to TRBJ2-3, with 10 bases aligning to TRBD2. This CDR3 has 17 amino acids. J lost 0 bases, V lost 3 bases, and 9 bases had no gene match. The germline V gene has CDR1 DFQATT and CDR2 SNEGSKA (reference sequence). DNA for the CDR3: TGCAGTGCTAGCCCTTTACTAGCGGGGACTAGCACAGATACGCAGTATTTT. Its translation is CSASPLLAGTSTDTQYF.

At least ten counts were recorded for this clonotype. The chain recombines TRBV11-2 with TRBJ2-7, with 7 bases lining up with TRBD1. V shed 6 bases, J shed 6 bases, and the junction held 8 bases outside the gene matches. Germline CDR1 is SGHAT and CDR2 is FQNNGV. This CDR3 region has 13 residues. The CDR3 coding sequence is TGTGCCAGCAGGTCAAACAGGGGTCTCGAGCAGTACTTC. Protein product: CASRSNRGLEQYF.